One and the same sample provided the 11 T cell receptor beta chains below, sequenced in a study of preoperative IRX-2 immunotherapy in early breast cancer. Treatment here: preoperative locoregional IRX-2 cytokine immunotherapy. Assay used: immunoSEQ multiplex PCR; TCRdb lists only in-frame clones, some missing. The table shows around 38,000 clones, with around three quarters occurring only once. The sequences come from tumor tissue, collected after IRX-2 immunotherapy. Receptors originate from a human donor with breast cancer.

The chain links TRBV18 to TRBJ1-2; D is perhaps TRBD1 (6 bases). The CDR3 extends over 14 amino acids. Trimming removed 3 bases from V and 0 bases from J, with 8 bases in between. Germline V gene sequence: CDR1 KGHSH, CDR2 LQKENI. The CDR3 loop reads CASSPDRANYGYTF. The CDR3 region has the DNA TGTGCCAGCTCACCGGACAGAGCTAACTATGGCTACACCTTC.

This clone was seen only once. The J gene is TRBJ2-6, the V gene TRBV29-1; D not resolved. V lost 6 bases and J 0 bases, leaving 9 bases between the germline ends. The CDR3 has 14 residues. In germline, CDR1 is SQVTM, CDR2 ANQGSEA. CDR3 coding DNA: TGCAGCGTCCTACAAGGCTCTGGGGCCAACGTCCTGACTTTC. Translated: CSVLQGSGANVLTF.

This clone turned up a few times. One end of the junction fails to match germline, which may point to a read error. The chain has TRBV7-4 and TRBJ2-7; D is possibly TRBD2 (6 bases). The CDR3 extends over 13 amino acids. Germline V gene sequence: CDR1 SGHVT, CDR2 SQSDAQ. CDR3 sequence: CASSLAEGFEQYF. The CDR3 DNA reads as TGTGCCAGYAGCTTAGCGGAGGGTTTCGAGCAGTACTTC.

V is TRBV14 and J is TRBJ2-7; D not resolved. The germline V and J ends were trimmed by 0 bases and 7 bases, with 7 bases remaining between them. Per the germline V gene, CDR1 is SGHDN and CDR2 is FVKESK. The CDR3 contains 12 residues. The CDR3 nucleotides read TGTGCCAGCAGCCAAGATCTGGGGGAGCAGTACTTC. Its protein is CASSQDLGEQYF.

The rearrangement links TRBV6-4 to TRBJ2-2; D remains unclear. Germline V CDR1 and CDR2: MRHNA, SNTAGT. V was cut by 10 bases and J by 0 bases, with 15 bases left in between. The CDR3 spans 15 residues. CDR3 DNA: TGTGCCATCCCTGAAGCACCCACGAACACCGGGGAGCTGTTTTTT. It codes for CAIPEAPTNTGELFF.

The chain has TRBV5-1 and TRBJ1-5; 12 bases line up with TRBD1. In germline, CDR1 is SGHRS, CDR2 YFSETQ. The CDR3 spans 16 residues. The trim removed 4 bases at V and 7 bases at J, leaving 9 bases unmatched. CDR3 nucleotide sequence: TGCGCCAGCAGCCCGGGGGACAGGGGGCTGGACCAGCCCCAGCATTTT. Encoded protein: CASSPGDRGLDQPQHF.

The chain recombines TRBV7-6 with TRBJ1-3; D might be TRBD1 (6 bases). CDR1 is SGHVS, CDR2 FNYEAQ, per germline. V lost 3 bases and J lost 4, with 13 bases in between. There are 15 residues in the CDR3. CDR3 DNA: TGTGCCAGCAGCTTCGGGACACTGGCAGGAAACACCATATATTTT. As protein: CASSFGTLAGNTIYF.

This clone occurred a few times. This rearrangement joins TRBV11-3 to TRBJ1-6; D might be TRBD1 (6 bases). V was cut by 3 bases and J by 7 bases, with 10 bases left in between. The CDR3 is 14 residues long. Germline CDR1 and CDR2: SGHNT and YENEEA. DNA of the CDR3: TGTGCCAGCAGCTTTTCAGGGGACAATTCACCCCTCCACTTT. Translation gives CASSFSGDNSPLHF.

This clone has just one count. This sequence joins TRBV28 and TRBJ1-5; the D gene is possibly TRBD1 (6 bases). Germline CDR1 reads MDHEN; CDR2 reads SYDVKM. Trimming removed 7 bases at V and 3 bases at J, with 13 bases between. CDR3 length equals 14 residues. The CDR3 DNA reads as TGTGCCAGCACAGGGGCAGGGGCCAATCAGCCCCAGCATTTT. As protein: CASTGAGANQPQHF.

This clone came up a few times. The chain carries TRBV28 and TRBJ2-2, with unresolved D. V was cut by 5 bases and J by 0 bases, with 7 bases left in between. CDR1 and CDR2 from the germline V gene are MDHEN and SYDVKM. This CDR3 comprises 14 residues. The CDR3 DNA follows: TGTGCCAGCAGTCCCTCATCGAACACCGGGGAGCTGTTTTTT. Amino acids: CASSPSSNTGELFF. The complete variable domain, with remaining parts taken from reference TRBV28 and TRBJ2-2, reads DVKVTQSSRYLVKRTGEKVFLECVQDMDHENMFWYRQDPGLGLRLIYFSYDVKMKEKGDIPEGYSVSREKKERFSLILESASTNQTSMYLCASSPSSNTGELFFGEGSRLTVL.

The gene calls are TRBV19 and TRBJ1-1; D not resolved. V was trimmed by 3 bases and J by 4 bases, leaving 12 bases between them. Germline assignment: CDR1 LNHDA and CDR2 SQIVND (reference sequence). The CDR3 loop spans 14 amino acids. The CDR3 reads CASSIDREFTEAFF. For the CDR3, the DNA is TGTGCCAGTAGTATTGATAGGGAGTTCACTGAAGCTTTCTTT.